Presented here are 30 T cell receptor beta chains from one specimen sequenced in a study of blood T cell repertoires in COVID-19. The assay was immunoSEQ multiplex PCR, and TCRdb's table has in-frame clones only and misses some. Of roughly 480,000 clones listed, roughly nine tenths were seen once; the top ten hold roughly 1%. Sequencing was done on a sample of peripheral blood. These receptors originate from a man aged 18 to 29 with COVID-19, enrolled during active disease.

This clone was picked up a small number of times. This chain links TRBV4-1 with TRBJ2-2, with 8 bases identical to TRBD1. Germline CDR1 is MGHRA and CDR2 is YSYEKL. V lost 0 bases, J lost 0 bases, and 9 bases stayed unmatched. The CDR3 spans 19 residues. The CDR3 DNA sequence: TGCGCCAGCAGCCAAGAAGGGGCCGGGACAGGAGCGAACACCGGGGAGCTGTTTTTT. Residues: CASSQEGAGTGANTGELFF.

This clone was recorded a few times. V is TRBV6-6 and J is TRBJ2-2; 7 nucleotides align to TRBD2. V lost 6 bases and J lost 7; bases outside the gene matches: 8. CDR3 length equals 14 residues. Germline CDR1 reads MNHNY; CDR2 reads SVGAGI (reference sequence). The chain's CDR3 is CASRGRVQGGELFF. CDR3 bases: TGTGCCAGCAGAGGGAGGGTACAAGGCGGGGAGCTGTTTTTT.

V gene TRBV9 combines with J gene TRBJ2-3; 7 bases line up with TRBD1. V lost 0 bases, J lost 4 bases, and 5 bases stayed unmatched. Germline CDR1 is SGDLS and CDR2 is YYNGEE. The CDR3 consists of 15 residues. The CDR3 DNA is TGTGCCAGCAGCGTAGGGTACAGGGGCCCAGATACGCAGTATTTT. Amino acid sequence: CASSVGYRGPDTQYF.

The chain recombines TRBV7-2 with TRBJ2-7; no reliable D call. V lost 1 base and J 2 bases, leaving 9 bases between the germline ends. The germline V gene has CDR1 SGHTA and CDR2 FQGNSA. The CDR3 runs to 14 residues. The CDR3 loop reads CASSLVFRTYEQYF. The CDR3 bases are TGTGCCAGCAGCTTAGTTTTCAGAACCTACGAGCAGTACTTC.

The gene calls are TRBV5-1 and TRBJ2-3, with TRBD1 identical over 8 bases. This CDR3 contains 13 residues. The V gene end was trimmed by 7 bases and the J gene end by 5 bases; junction bases not matched to a gene: 6. Germline CDR1 is SGHRS and CDR2 is YFSETQ. The CDR3 protein is CASADRELDTQYF. The CDR3 DNA reads TGCGCCAGCGCGGACAGGGAATTAGATACGCAGTATTTT.

The rearrangement uses TRBV7-9 and TRBJ2-7; 9 nucleotides agree with TRBD1. With 0 bases clipped from V and 4 bases from J, the junction kept 4 bases outside the gene matches. Germline V gene lookup returns CDR1 SEHNR and CDR2 FQNEAQ (reference sequence). This CDR3 region has 15 residues. The CDR3 DNA sequence: TGTGCCAGCAGCTTAGCCGGGACAGGGAGATACGAGCAGTACTTC. It yields the protein CASSLAGTGRYEQYF.

V is TRBV19 and J is TRBJ2-2, with D possibly TRBD1 on 7 matching bases. Germline V gene sequence: CDR1 LNHDA, CDR2 SQIVND (reference sequence). Trimming cost V 7 bases and J 7 bases, with 22 bases left between them. The CDR3 is 16 amino acids. CDR3 sequence reads: CASNFHSTGRGGELFF. CDR3 nucleotide sequence: TGTGCCAGTAATTTTCATTCGACAGGGCGGGGCGGGGAGCTGTTTTTT. Combining the CDR3 with reference TRBV19 and TRBJ2-2 gives the whole variable domain DGGITQSPKYLFRKEGQNVTLSCEQNLNHDAMYWYRQDPGQGLRLIYYSQIVNDFQKGDIAEGYSVSREKKESFPLTVTSAQKNPTAFYLCASNFHSTGRGGELFFGEGSRLTVL.

The chain joins TRBV2 to TRBJ1-5, with 10 bases matching TRBD1. Germline CDR1 is SNHLY and CDR2 is FYNNEI. The CDR3 length is 18 residues. The V gene end was trimmed by 4 bases and the J gene end by 2 bases; junction bases not matched to a gene: 11. CDR3 residues: CASSGDRGGLYGNQPQHF. CDR3 bases: TGTGCCAGCAGTGGGGACAGGGGTGGGCTTTATGGCAATCAGCCCCAGCATTTT. The full variable domain, its missing parts supplied by reference TRBV2 and TRBJ1-5, is EPEVTQTPSHQVTQMGQEVILRCVPISNHLYFYWYRQILGQKVEFLVSFYNNEISEKSEIFDDQFSVERPDGSNFTLKIRSTKLEDSAMYFCASSGDRGGLYGNQPQHFGDGTRLSIL.

The rearrangement uses TRBV28 and TRBJ1-2, with D unresolved. Germline CDR1 is MDHEN and CDR2 is SYDVKM. This CDR3 has 14 amino acids. The V end lost 5 bases, the J end lost 2 bases, and 12 bases lay between the germline ends. The DNA of the CDR3 is TGTGCCAGCAGTACCGGGATATCGAACTATGGCTACACCTTC. Protein product: CASSTGISNYGYTF.

Concerning this clone: Its ends do not fully match the called genes, so a read error is possible. The rearrangement links TRBV2 to TRBJ2-5; 11 nucleotides agree with TRBD2. This CDR3 spans 14 amino acids. Germline values: CDR1 SNHLY, CDR2 FYNNEI. The CDR3 nucleotides are TGTGCCAGCGAACTAGCGGGAGTTCAAGGGACCCAGTACTTC. Translated, it gives CASELAGVQGTQYF.

The chain links TRBV7-8 to TRBJ2-1; TRBD2 agrees at 10 bases. The CDR3 contains 15 residues. The ends lost 6 bases at V and 1 base at J; junction bases unmatched: 3. CDR1 SGHVS and CDR2 FQNEAQ come from the germline V gene. CDR3 residues: CASRKLAGSYNEQFF. As DNA, the CDR3 is TGTGCCAGCAGAAAACTAGCGGGATCCTACAATGAGCAGTTCTTC.

As to this clone: This sample includes further DNA sequences coding for the same CDR3. V is TRBV30 and J is TRBJ2-1; TRBD2 agrees at 8 bases. The CDR3 runs to 14 residues. V was clipped by 0 bases and J by 4 bases; unmatched bases: 2. Germline V gene lookup returns CDR1 GTSNPN and CDR2 SVGIG (reference sequence). CDR3 sequence reads: CAWSVLAGYNEQFF. CDR3 nucleotide sequence: TGTGCCTGGAGTGTCCTAGCGGGTTACAATGAGCAGTTCTTC.

The J gene is TRBJ1-1, the V gene TRBV6-5, with D possibly TRBD1 on 5 matching bases. The CDR3 loop spans 14 amino acids. In germline, CDR1 is MNHEY, CDR2 SVGAGI. The ends were cut back, 7 bases at V and 7 bases at J, with 19 bases in the middle. The CDR3 coding sequence is TGTGCCAGCACCCTCGGACCGGGGGTTGGTGAAGCTTTCTTT. Translation gives CASTLGPGVGEAFF.

This clone was observed once. The V gene is TRBV24-1, the J gene TRBJ2-1; 12 nucleotides agree with TRBD2. V was clipped by 7 bases and J by 9 bases; unmatched bases: 9. This CDR3 has 15 residues. Germline CDR1 KGHDR, CDR2 SFDVKD. The CDR3 sequence is CATSEDLAGGGEQFF. CDR3 in DNA: TGTGCCACCAGCGAGGATCTAGCGGGAGGGGGTGAGCAGTTCTTC.

The rearrangement joins TRBV9 to TRBJ1-2; D uncertain. The germline V gene encodes CDR1 SGDLS and CDR2 YYNGEE. V was shortened by 0 bases and J by 6 bases, with 18 bases between the two germline ends. The CDR3 sequence is 16 residues long. The CDR3 reads CASSVDAGPARDGYTF. The CDR3 nucleotides are TGTGCCAGCAGCGTAGACGCGGGCCCCGCCCGCGATGGCTACACCTTC.

This rearrangement joins TRBV5-4 to TRBJ2-1, with D perhaps TRBD1 (6 bases). The CDR3 loop spans 14 amino acids. Trimming cost V 3 bases and J 4 bases, with 11 bases left between them. In germline, CDR1 is SGHNT, CDR2 YYREEE (reference sequence). For the CDR3, the DNA is TGTGCCAGCAGCTCGACCGACAGGTACAATGAGCAGTTCTTC. This translates into CASSSTDRYNEQFF.

J is TRBJ2-1 and V is TRBV27; 7 bases map to TRBD2. The V gene's germline CDR1 is MNHEY and CDR2 SMNVEV (reference sequence). Trimming at V came to 4 bases and at J to 0 bases, leaving 12 bases not matched to a gene. This CDR3 region has 18 residues. The CDR3 sequence is CASSYPSGGGSSYNEQFF. The CDR3 DNA reads TGTGCCAGCAGTTACCCTTCCGGGGGAGGGAGCTCCTACAATGAGCAGTTCTTC.

V usage is TRBV19 and J usage is TRBJ2-3; 7 bases are a match to TRBD2. V shed 6 bases and J 2 bases; nucleotides not matched to a gene: 11. The germline V gene has CDR1 LNHDA and CDR2 SQIVND (reference sequence). The CDR3 has 16 amino acids. The CDR3 spells CASRGYGRENTDTQYF. The CDR3 region has the DNA TGTGCCAGTAGGGGGTATGGGCGGGAGAACACAGATACGCAGTATTTT.

V and J are TRBV6-5 and TRBJ2-7, with 9 bases fitting TRBD2. Germline V lookup: CDR1 MNHEY, CDR2 SVGAGI. The CDR3 is made up of 15 amino acids. Trimming cost V 6 bases and J 4 bases; bases outside gene matches: 10. CDR3 in amino acids: CASRVEREVEYEQYF. The CDR3 DNA reads as TGTGCCAGCAGGGTTGAGCGGGAGGTGGAGTACGAGCAGTACTTC.

The sample holds one count of this clone. This sequence joins TRBV6-1 and TRBJ2-1; weak D call: TRBD2 (6 bases). Germline CDR1 and CDR2: MNHNS and SASEGT. CDR3 size: 15 residues. The V end was cut by 2 bases, the J end by 3 bases, with 11 bases between. DNA of the CDR3: TGTGCCAGCAGTGAAAATTTGGGGGGCTACAATGAGCAGTTCTTC. Amino acid sequence: CASSENLGGYNEQFF.

This chain uses TRBV5-1 with TRBJ1-1, with 9 bases fitting TRBD1. Germline lookup yields CDR1 SGHRS and CDR2 YFSETQ. Trimming cost V 4 bases and J 4 bases; bases outside gene matches: 5. This CDR3 is built from 14 residues. CDR3 residues: CASSQGTGPTEAFF. The CDR3 nucleotides are TGCGCCAGCAGCCAGGGGACAGGGCCCACTGAAGCTTTCTTT.

This clone has just one count. J is TRBJ1-1 and V is TRBV15; perhaps TRBD1 as D (6 bases). Germline V CDR1 and CDR2: LNHNV, YYDKDF (reference sequence). Deletions cut 2 bases from V and 4 bases from J, with 8 bases between. This CDR3 region has 13 residues. CDR3 in DNA: TGTGCCACCAGCAGAACAGGGACCACTGAAGCTTTCTTT. Translation: CATSRTGTTEAFF.

The chain couples TRBV2 to TRBJ1-1; D perhaps matches TRBD1 (5 bases). The germline CDR1 and CDR2 sequences are SNHLY and FYNNEI. The CDR3 is made up of 14 amino acids. The V gene lost 6 bases and the J gene lost 6 bases, with 17 bases spanning the gap. This chain's CDR3 is CASRNTLGGSEAFF. The CDR3 region has the DNA TGTGCCAGCAGGAACACCCTGGGGGGGTCTGAAGCTTTCTTT.

This chain uses TRBV10-1 with TRBJ2-1; 9 positions agree with TRBD2. Unmatched junction bases numbered 3, after V lost 5 bases and J lost 4 bases. The CDR3 length is 14 residues. The germline V gene encodes CDR1 WNHNN and CDR2 SYGVQD (reference sequence). The chain's CDR3 is CASSFSGRYNEQFF. The CDR3 region has the DNA TGCGCCAGCAGTTTTAGCGGGAGATACAATGAGCAGTTCTTC.

The chain combines TRBV5-6 with TRBJ1-1, with D possibly being TRBD1 (5 bases). Germline V lookup: CDR1 SGHDT, CDR2 YYEEEE. The CDR3 is made up of 14 amino acids. Trimming took 4 bases from V and 1 from J, leaving 11 bases between them. CDR3 coding DNA: TGTGCCAGCAGCCCCAGGGTGACGAACACTGAAGCTTTCTTT. Translated: CASSPRVTNTEAFF.

The chain employs TRBV7-9 and TRBJ1-1; 7 bases match TRBD1. Germline V lookup: CDR1 SEHNR, CDR2 FQNEAQ (reference sequence). The CDR3 consists of 15 residues. The V segment lost 0 bases and the J segment 1 base; nucleotides outside the gene matches: 2. CDR3 loop: CASSLADRPNTEAFF. CDR3 nucleotides: TGTGCCAGCAGCTTAGCGGACAGGCCGAACACTGAAGCTTTCTTT.

The gene calls are TRBV5-1 and TRBJ2-7, with 7 positions matching TRBD1. Germline trimming cut 4 bases from V and 4 bases from J; bases unmatched to any gene: 11. CDR3 length equals 15 residues. Germline CDR1 is SGHRS and CDR2 is YFSETQ. The CDR3 loop reads CASSDYRDRIYEQYF. The CDR3 DNA reads as TGCGCCAGCAGCGATTACCGGGACAGAATTTACGAGCAGTACTTC.

The V gene is TRBV5-8, the J gene TRBJ2-7; D gene unclear. Germline-derived CDR1 and CDR2 are SGHTS and YDEGEE. The length of the CDR3 is 13 residues. Trimming pared 4 bases from V and 2 bases from J, leaving 10 bases between. CDR3 in amino acids: CASSPWPPYEQYF. The CDR3 nucleotides are TGTGCCAGCAGCCCGTGGCCCCCCTACGAGCAGTACTTC.

This clone showed up just a few times. The V gene is TRBV7-9, the J gene TRBJ2-7, with unresolved D. CDR3 size: 12 residues. Germline V gene data show CDR1 as SEHNR and CDR2 as FQNEAQ (reference sequence). Between the trimmed V and J ends, which lost 4 bases and 9 bases, there was a span of 13 bases. CDR3 sequence: CASSSGFYGQYF. The DNA for the CDR3 is TGTGCCAGCAGCTCCGGGTTTTATGGGCAGTACTTC.

The chain joins TRBV5-8 to TRBJ1-1; 9 bases fit TRBD1. The J segment lost 7 bases and the V segment lost 4 bases, leaving 5 bases of the junction unmatched. This CDR3 region has 13 residues. Germline V lookup: CDR1 SGHTS, CDR2 YDEGEE. The CDR3 DNA follows: TGTGCCAGCAGCCGGGACAGGGCCCGTGAAGCTTTCTTT. Translating gives CASSRDRAREAFF.